This is a list of T cell receptor beta chains from one sample in a study of technical replicates of blood from a few donors. Clones were read by immunoSEQ multiplex PCR, and TCRdb kept only the in-frame ones, dropping some. The sample includes around 70,000 clones, around 93% of them seen just once. Sequenced: T cells isolated from PBMCs. The origin of the receptors is a human donor in good health. Both conserved end residues are part of each CDR3. A D gene is named only where the DNA matches it firmly. Clone sizes are given selectively: once, few, many, or a class where the clone is expanded.

j_call d_call v_call clone_size cdr3_length cdr3_aa cdr3_nt
TRBJ1-1 NA TRBV9 NA 15 CASSFRDIRTTEAFF TGTGCCAGCAGCTTCCGGGACATCCGAACCACTGAAGCTTTCTTT
TRBJ2-5 TRBD2 TRBV27 NA 15 CASSWGLAGTETQYF TGTGCCAGCAGTTGGGGACTAGCGGGAACAGAGACCCAGTACTTC
TRBJ1-2 TRBD1 TRBV5-4 NA 13 CASSLNRGYGYTF TGTGCCAGCAGCTTGAACAGGGGGTATGGCTACACCTTC
TRBJ1-2 NA TRBV2 NA 10 CASREYGYTF TGTGCCAGCAGAGAGTATGGCTACACCTTC
TRBJ1-2 TRBD1 TRBV10-1 once 16 CASSYLRDRGPDGYTF TGCGCCAGCAGTTATCTACGGGACAGGGGGCCGGATGGCTACACCTTC
TRBJ2-1 TRBD1 TRBV2 NA 14 CAGSPGTGWNEQFF TGTGCCGGAAGCCCCGGGACAGGGTGGAATGAGCAGTTCTTC
TRBJ2-1 TRBD2 TRBV7-2 once 15 CASSFQAGAYNEQFF TGTGCCAGCAGCTTCCAAGCGGGAGCTTACAATGAGCAGTTCTTC
TRBJ2-3 NA TRBV10-3 NA 15 CAISESPGAADTQYF TGTGCCATCAGTGAGTCGCCAGGGGCGGCAGATACGCAGTATTTT
TRBJ1-2 NA TRBV28 NA 14 CASTEPGVIYGYTF TGTGCCAGCACCGAACCAGGGGTTATTTATGGCTACACCTTC
TRBJ1-5 TRBD1 TRBV6-6 NA 16 CASSRSGTGVIQPQHF TGTGCCAGCAGCCGCTCCGGGACAGGGGTAATCCAGCCCCAGCATTTT
TRBJ2-3 NA TRBV7-9 NA 13 CASSLTTVDTQYF TGTGCCAGCAGCTTAACGACAGTAGATACGCAGTATTTT
TRBJ1-1 NA TRBV5-4 NA 14 CASSLTGLDTEAFF TGTGCCAGCAGCCTCACAGGGTTGGACACTGAAGCTTTCTTT
TRBJ1-1 TRBD1 TRBV14 few 12 CASSWDRSKAFF TGTGCCAGCAGCTGGGACAGGTCGAAAGCTTTCTTT
TRBJ2-5 NA TRBV6-1 NA 15 CASSERRPGERTQYF TGTGCCAGCAGTGAAAGGCGGCCCGGCGAGCGGACCCAGTACTTC
TRBJ2-7 TRBD2 TRBV19 once 16 CASTPTSGGSRYEQYF TGTGCCAGTACCCCTACTAGCGGGGGGTCGCGCTACGAGCAGTACTTC
TRBJ2-7 NA TRBV9 NA 13 CASRGGQSGEQYF TGTGCCAGCAGGGGGGGACAGAGCGGCGAGCAGTACTTC
TRBJ2-7 NA TRBV11-3 NA 17 CASSPRDFRLSDYEQYF TGTGCCAGCAGCCCTAGGGACTTCCGACTTTCCGACTACGAGCAGTACTTC
TRBJ2-2 NA TRBV28 NA 16 CASSLLGGANTGELFF TGTGCCAGCAGTTTATTAGGCGGAGCGAACACCGGGGAGCTGTTTTTT
TRBJ2-3 TRBD1 TRBV5-1 NA 14 CASTGRGLGDTQYF TGCGCCAGCACCGGCAGGGGGCTTGGGGATACGCAGTATTTT
TRBJ1-2 NA TRBV11-2 once 13 CASSLREGSGYTF TGTGCCAGCAGCTTACGGGAGGGCTCCGGCTACACCTTC
TRBJ2-3 TRBD2 TRBV9 NA 15 CASSDGRSSTDTQYF TGTGCCAGCAGCGACGGGAGGAGTAGCACAGATACGCAGTATTTT
TRBJ2-2 NA TRBV19 NA 13 CASSDGGTGELFF TGTGCCAGTAGTGACGGGGGTACCGGGGAGCTGTTTTTT
TRBJ1-5 NA TRBV14 NA 13 CASSQGRGKPQHF TGTGCCAGCAGCCAAGGAAGGGGGAAGCCCCAGCATTTT
TRBJ2-7 TRBD2 TRBV27 NA 15 CASVPGTSGSNEQYF TGTGCCAGCGTCCCCGGGACTAGCGGGAGTAACGAGCAGTACTTC
TRBJ2-5 NA TRBV11-2 NA 14 CASSRVASGETQYF TGTGCCAGCAGCCGCGTGGCTAGTGGTGAGACCCAGTACTTC
TRBJ1-1 NA TRBV6-5 once 13 CASSLYRDTEAFF TGTGCCAGCAGTCTGTACAGGGACACTGAAGCTTTCTTT
TRBJ1-3 NA TRBV9 NA 16 CASSVGIQGWWDTIYF TGTGCCAGCAGCGTAGGGATTCAGGGGTGGTGGGACACCATATATTTT
TRBJ1-4 NA TRBV9 NA 15 CASSKKKGSGEKLFF TGTGCCAGCAGCAAAAAGAAGGGGTCAGGTGAAAAACTGTTTTTT
TRBJ1-2 NA TRBV14 NA 14 CASSQAGGGYGYTF TGTGCCAGCAGCCAGGCGGGAGGCGGCTATGGCTACACCTTC
TRBJ1-1 TRBD1 TRBV11-3 NA 15 CASSQTSGGLTEAFF TGTGCCAGCAGCCAAACTTCAGGGGGACTCACTGAAGCTTTCTTT
TRBJ2-1 NA TRBV6-5 NA 13 CASSYSAINEQFF TGTGCCAGCAGTTACTCCGCTATCAATGAGCAGTTCTTC
TRBJ2-7 TRBD2 TRBV2 NA 14 CASSAGGSSYEQYF TGTGCCAGCAGTGCGGGGGGATCCTCCTACGAGCAGTACTTC
TRBJ2-1 NA TRBV28 NA 14 CASSQGGADNEQFF TGTGCCAGCAGTCAGGGCGGGGCGGACAATGAGCAGTTCTTC
TRBJ2-5 NA TRBV5-1 once 15 CASSFQGLDQETQYF TGCGCCAGCAGCTTTCAGGGACTCGACCAAGAGACCCAGTACTTC